This T cell receptor beta chain is drawn from a study of T cell responses to AZD1222 COVID-19 vaccine. General observations from the study: Reportedly, close to half of spike-specific TCRs are directed against unmutated variant regions.

Concerning this clone itself: Antigen: not known.

Losses at the gene ends were 3 bases for V and 7 bases for J; bases not matched to a gene: 7. The germline V gene has CDR1 SGDLS and CDR2 YYNGEE. This CDR3 is 15 amino acids long. TCRdb's table, derived via immunoSEQ multiplex PCR, lists solely in-frame clones and lacks some. The sample records about 160,000 clones, 80% to 90% being singletons. This TCR was recovered from an adult in good health. The rearrangement uses TRBV9 and TRBJ2-1, with 10 nucleotides matching TRBD1. This material consisted of peripheral blood, taken on day 0 of AZD1222 vaccination. The CDR3 DNA sequence: TGTGCCAGCAGCGGGACAGGGGGATGGGGGAATGAGCAGTTCTTC. Translated, it gives CASSGTGGWGNEQFF. Filled out from reference TRBV9 and TRBJ2-1, the complete variable domain reads DSGVTQTPKHLITATGQRVTLRCSPRSGDLSVYWYQQSLDQGLQFLIQYYNGEERAKGNILERFSAQQFPDLHSELNLSSLELGDSALYFCASSGTGGWGNEQFFGPGTRLTVL.